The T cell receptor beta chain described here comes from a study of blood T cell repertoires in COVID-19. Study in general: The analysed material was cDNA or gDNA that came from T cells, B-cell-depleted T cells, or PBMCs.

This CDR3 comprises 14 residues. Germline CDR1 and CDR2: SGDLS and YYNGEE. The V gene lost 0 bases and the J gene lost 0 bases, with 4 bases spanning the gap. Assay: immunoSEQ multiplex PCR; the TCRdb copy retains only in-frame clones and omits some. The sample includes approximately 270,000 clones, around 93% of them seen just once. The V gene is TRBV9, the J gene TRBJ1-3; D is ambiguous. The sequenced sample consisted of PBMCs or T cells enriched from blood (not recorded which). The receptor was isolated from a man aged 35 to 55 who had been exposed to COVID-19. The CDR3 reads CASSVASSGNTIYF. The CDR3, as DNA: TGTGCCAGCAGCGTAGCCAGCTCTGGAAACACCATATATTTT.